The entry that follows covers one T cell receptor beta chain sequence. Germline CDR1 reads SGHAT; CDR2 reads FQNNGV. V lost 1 base and J lost 4; bases outside the gene matches: 12. The CDR3 has 19 amino acids. This record comes from a study of CD8 T cells in Susac syndrome. RNA amounts of about 0.5 to 1 ug underwent reverse transcription with random hexamers. The authors amplified TCR beta CDR3 across 54 Vbeta and 13 Jbeta using immunoSEQ multiplex PCR. TCRdb re-called the immunoSEQ multiplex PCR reads through MiXCR, storing one row per CDR3 protein. The sample contains approximately 79,000 distinct CDR3 sequences, about 93% of which appear only once. The patients with Susac syndrome were individuals who fulfilled the recently defined diagnostic criteria for disease that was either definite or probable. TEMRA cells were FACS-enriched, with CD8+ and CD4+ T cells isolated negatively.

This TCR was sampled from a human donor with Susac syndrome. The specimen was CD8+ T cells from PBMCs. The chain has TRBV11-2 and TRBJ2-3; 12 nucleotides match TRBD2. CDR3 sequence reads: CASSLVLGLAGSRADTQYF. The CDR3, as DNA: TGTGCCAGCAGCTTAGTCCTCGGACTAGCGGGATCGCGGGCAGATACGCAGTATTTT.